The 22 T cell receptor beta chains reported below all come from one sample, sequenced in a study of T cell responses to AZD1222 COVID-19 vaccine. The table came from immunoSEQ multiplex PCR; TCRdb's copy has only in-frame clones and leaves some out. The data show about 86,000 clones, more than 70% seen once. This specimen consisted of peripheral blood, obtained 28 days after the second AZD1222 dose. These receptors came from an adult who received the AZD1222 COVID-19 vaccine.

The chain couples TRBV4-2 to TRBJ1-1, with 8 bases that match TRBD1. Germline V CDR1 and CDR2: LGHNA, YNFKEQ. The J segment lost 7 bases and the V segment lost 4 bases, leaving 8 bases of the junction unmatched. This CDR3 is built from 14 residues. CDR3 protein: CASSLIQGEDEAFF. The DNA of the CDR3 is TGTGCCAGCAGCCTAATACAGGGGGAAGATGAAGCTTTCTTT.

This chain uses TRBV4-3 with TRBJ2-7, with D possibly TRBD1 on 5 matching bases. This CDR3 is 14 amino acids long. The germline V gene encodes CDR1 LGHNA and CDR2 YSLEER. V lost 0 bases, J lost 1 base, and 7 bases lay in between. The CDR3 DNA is TGCGCCAGCAGCCAAGATGCAGGGTCCTACGAGCAGTACTTC. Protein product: CASSQDAGSYEQYF.

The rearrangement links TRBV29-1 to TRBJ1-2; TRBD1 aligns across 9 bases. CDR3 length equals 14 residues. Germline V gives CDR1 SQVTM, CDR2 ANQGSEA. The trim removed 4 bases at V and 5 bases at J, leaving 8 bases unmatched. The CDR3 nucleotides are TGCAGCGTTGGCGGAGGGGGACAGGGTTATGGCTACACCTTC. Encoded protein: CSVGGGGQGYGYTF. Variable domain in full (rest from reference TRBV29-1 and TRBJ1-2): SAVISQKPSRDICQRGTSLTIQCQVDSQVTMMFWYRQQPGQSLTLIATANQGSEATYESGFVIDKFPISRPNLTFSTLTVSNMSPEDSSIYLCSVGGGGQGYGYTFGSGTRLTVV.

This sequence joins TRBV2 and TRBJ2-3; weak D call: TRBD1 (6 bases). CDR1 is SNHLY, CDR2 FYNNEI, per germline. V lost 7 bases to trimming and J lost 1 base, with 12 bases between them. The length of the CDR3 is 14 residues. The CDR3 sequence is CASMGAVGTDTQYF. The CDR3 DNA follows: TGTGCCAGCATGGGGGCGGTTGGCACAGATACGCAGTATTTT.

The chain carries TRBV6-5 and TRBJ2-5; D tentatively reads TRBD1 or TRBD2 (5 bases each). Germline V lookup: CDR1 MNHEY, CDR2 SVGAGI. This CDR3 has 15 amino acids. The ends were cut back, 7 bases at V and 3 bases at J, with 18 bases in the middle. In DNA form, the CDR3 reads TGTGCCAGCATAGAGGGGTCGTCTGGGAAAGAGACCCAGTACTTC. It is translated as CASIEGSSGKETQYF.

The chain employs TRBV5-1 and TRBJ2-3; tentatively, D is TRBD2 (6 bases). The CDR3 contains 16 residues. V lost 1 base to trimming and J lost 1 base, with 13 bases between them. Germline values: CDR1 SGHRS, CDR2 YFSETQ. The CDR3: CASSLYLGEGTDTQYF. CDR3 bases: TGCGCCAGCAGCTTGTATCTCGGGGAGGGCACAGATACGCAGTATTTT.

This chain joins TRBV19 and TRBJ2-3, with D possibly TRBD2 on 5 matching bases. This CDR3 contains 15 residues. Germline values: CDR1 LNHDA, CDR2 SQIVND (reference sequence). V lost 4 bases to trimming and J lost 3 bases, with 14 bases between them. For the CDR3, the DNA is TGTGCCAGTAGTAATACGGGATCTACTACAGATACGCAGTATTTT. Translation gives CASSNTGSTTDTQYF.

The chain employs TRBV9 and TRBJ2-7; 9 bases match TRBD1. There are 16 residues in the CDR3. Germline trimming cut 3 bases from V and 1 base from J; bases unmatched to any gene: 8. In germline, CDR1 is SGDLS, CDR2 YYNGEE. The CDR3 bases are TGTGCCAGCAGCGCTACAGGGGGCGCCGGATCCTACGAGCAGTACTTC. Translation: CASSATGGAGSYEQYF.

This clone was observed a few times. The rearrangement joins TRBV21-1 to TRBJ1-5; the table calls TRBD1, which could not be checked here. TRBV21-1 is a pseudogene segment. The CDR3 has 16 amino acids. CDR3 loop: CASSPPGQGQNQPQHF. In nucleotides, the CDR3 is TGTGCCAGCAGCCCCCCTGGTCAGGGTCAAAATCAGCCCCAGCATTTT.

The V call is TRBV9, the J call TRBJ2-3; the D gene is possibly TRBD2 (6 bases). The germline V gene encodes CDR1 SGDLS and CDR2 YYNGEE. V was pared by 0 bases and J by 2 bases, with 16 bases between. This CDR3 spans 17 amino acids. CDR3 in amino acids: CASSVAWGEPYTDTQYF. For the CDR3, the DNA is TGTGCCAGCAGCGTAGCTTGGGGGGAGCCTTACACAGATACGCAGTATTTT.

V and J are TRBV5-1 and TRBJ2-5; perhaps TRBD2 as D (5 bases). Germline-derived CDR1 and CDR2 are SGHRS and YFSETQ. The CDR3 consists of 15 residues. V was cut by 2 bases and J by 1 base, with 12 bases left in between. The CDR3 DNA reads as TGCGCCAGCAGCTTAGAGGGTCGAACCCAAGAGACCCAGTACTTC. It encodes CASSLEGRTQETQYF.

CDR3 region: CASRAGTGDLNEQFF. The CDR3 DNA follows: TGTGCCAGCAGAGCCGGGACAGGGGACCTCAATGAGCAGTTCTTC. V and J are TRBV6-5 and TRBJ2-1, with 10 bases identical to TRBD1. Germline CDR1 is MNHEY and CDR2 is SVGAGI. V dropped 6 bases and J dropped 6; count of bases not matched to a gene: 8. The CDR3 loop spans 15 amino acids.

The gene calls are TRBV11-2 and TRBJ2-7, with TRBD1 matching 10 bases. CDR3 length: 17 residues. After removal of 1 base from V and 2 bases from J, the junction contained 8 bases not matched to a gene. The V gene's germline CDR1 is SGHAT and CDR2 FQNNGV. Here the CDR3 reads CASSLGTSGTGAYEQYV. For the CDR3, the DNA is TGTGCCAGCAGCTTAGGCACATCCGGGACAGGGGCCTACGAGCAGTACGTC.

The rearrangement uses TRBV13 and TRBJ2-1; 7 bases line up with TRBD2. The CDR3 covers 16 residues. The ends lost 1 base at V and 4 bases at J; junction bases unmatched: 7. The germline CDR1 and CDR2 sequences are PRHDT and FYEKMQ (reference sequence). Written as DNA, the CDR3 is TGTGCCAGCAGCTTAGTGGGCGGGGGAGGATACAATGAGCAGTTCTTC. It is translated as CASSLVGGGGYNEQFF.

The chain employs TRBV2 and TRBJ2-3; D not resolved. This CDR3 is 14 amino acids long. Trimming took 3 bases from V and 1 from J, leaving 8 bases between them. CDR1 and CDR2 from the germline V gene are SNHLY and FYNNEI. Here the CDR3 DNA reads TGTGCCAGCAGTGATTCGGCGGGCACAGATACGCAGTATTTT. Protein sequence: CASSDSAGTDTQYF.

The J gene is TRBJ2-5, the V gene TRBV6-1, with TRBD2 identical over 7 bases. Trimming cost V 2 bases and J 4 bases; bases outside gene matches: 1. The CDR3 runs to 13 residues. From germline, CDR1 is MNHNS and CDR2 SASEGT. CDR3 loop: CASSERGRETQYF. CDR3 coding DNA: TGTGCCAGCAGTGAACGCGGGAGAGAGACCCAGTACTTC.

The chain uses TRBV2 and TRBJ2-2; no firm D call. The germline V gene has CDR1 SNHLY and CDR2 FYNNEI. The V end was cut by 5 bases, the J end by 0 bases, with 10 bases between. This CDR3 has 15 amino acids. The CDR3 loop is CASSFSEPNTGELFF. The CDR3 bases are TGTGCCAGCAGTTTTTCGGAACCGAACACCGGGGAGCTGTTTTTT.

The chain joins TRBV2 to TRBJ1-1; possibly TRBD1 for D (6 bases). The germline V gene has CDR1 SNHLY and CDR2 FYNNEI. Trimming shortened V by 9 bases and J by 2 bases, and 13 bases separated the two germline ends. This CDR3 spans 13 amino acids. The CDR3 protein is CASSDRLNTEAFF. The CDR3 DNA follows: TGTGCCAGTTCAGACAGGCTAAACACTGAAGCTTTCTTT.

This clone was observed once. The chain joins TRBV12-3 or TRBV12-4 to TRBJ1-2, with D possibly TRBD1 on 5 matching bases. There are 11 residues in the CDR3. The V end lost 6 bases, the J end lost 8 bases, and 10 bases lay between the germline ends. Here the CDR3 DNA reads TGTGCCAGCAGGGGGACGGGGGGCTACACCTTC. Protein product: CASRGTGGYTF.

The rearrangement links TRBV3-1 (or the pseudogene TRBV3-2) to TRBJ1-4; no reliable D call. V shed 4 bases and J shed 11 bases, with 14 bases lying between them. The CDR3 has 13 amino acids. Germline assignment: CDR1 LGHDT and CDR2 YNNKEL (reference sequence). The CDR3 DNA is TGTGCCAGCAGCCCAGATGATGGGCGGAAACTGTTTTTT. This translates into CASSPDDGRKLFF.

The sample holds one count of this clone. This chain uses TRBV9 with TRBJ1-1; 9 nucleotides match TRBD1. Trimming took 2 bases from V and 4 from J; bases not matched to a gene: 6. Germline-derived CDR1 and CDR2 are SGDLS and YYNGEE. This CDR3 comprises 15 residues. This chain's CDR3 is CASSVAGTGRTEAFF. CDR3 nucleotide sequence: TGTGCCAGCAGCGTGGCCGGGACAGGGCGCACTGAAGCTTTCTTT.

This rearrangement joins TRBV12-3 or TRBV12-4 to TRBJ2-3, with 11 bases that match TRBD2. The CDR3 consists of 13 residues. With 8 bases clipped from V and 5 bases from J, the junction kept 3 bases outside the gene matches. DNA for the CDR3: TGTGCCAGCCTAGCGGGGGGAGAAGATACGCAGTATTTT. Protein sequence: CASLAGGEDTQYF.